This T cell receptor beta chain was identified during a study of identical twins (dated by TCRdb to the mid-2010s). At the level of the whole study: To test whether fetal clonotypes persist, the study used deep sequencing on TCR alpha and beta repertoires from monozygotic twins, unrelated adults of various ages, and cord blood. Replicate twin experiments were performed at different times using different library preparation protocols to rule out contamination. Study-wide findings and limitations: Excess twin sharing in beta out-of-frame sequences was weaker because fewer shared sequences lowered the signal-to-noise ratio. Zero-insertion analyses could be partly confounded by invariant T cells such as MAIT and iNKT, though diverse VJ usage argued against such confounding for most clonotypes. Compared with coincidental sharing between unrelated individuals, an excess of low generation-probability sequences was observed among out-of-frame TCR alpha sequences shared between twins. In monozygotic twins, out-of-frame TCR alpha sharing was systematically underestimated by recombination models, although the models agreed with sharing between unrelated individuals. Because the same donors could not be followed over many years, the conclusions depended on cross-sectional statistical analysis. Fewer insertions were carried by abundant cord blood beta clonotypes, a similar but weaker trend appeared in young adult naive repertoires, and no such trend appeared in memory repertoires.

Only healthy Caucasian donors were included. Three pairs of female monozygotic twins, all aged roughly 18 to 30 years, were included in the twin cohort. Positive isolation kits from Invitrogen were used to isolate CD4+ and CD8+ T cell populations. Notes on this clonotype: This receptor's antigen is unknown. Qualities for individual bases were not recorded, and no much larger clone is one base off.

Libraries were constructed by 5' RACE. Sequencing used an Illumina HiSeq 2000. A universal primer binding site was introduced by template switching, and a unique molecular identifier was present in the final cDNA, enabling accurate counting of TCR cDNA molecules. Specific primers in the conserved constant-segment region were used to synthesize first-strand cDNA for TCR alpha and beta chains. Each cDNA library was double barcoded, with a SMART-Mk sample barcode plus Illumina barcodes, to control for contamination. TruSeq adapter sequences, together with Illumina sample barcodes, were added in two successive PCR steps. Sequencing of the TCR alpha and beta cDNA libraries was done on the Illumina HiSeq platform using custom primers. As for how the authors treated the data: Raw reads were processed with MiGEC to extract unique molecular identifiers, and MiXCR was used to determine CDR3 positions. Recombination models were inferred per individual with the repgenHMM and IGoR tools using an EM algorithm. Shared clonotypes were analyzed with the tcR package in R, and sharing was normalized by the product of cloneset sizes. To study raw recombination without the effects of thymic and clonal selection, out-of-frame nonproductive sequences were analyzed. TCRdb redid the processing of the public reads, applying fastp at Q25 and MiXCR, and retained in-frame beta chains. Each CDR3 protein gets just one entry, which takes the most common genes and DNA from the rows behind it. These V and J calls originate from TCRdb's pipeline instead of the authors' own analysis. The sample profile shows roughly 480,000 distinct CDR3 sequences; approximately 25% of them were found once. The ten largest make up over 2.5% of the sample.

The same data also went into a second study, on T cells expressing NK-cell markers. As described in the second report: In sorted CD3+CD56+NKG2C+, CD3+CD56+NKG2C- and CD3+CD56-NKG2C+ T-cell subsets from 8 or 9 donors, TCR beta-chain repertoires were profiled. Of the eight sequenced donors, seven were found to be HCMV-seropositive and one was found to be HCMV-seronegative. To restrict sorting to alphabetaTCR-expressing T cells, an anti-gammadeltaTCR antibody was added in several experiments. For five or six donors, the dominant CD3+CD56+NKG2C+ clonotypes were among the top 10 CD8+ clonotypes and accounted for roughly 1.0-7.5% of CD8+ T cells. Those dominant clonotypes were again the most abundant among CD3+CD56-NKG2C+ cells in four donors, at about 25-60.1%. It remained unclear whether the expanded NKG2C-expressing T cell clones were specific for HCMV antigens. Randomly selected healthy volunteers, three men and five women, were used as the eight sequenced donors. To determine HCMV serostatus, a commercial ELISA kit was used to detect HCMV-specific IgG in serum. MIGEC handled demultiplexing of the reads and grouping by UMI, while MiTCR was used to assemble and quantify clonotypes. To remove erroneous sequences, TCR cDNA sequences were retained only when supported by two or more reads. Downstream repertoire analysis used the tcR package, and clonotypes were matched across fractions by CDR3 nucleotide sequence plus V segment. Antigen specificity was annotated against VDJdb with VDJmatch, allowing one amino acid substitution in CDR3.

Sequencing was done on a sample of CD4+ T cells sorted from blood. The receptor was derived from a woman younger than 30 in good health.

The nucleotides read TGTGCCAGCAGCGCCCTCGGGAGCGGGAGGGCCAAAAACATTCAGTACTTC. Its translation is CASSALGSGRAKNIQYF. The chain is made from TRBV7-2 and TRBJ2-4, and TRBD2 matches 9 of the central bases. Trimming leaves V shorter by 5 bases and J shorter by 1 base, with the junction holding 9 bases beyond the gene matches. The CDR3 contains 17 residues, cysteine and phenylalanine counted. Only the CDR3 part of the read is kept: 51 bases, read in frame from the first base. From the germline V gene, CDR1 is SGHTA and CDR2 is FQGNSA.